This T cell receptor (beta chain) is from a study of cytomegalovirus exposure and HLA in healthy donors. Turning to the study itself: A later analysis reported the 120 validation repertoires used the same platform as the roughly 700 first-cohort repertoires. Whole-study findings and limits: The authors enumerated roughly 180 TCR beta chains as linked to cytomegalovirus.

Some clones are missing from TCRdb's copy, which holds only in-frame ones; the method was immunoSEQ multiplex PCR. Altogether some 84,000 clones are present, approximately 91% being singletons, with the ten largest covering approximately 2.2%. Note on this clone: Its target is unknown.

Germline-derived CDR1 and CDR2 are MDHEN and SYDVKM. The CDR3 consists of 18 residues. The junction had 9 bases not matched to a gene; V was cut back by 2 bases and J by 0 bases. This receptor was obtained from a man aged 25 to 40 in good health and CMV-seronegative. The chain links TRBV28 to TRBJ1-3; 8 positions match TRBD1. Sequenced material: PBMCs. DNA of the CDR3: TGTGCCAGCAGTTTACCCCCCGGGACAGGAGACTCTGGAAACACCATATATTTT. It encodes CASSLPPGTGDSGNTIYF.